This T cell receptor beta chain was profiled in a study of cytomegalovirus exposure and HLA in healthy donors. In the PCR, 60 Vbeta and 13 Jbeta primers were used. Assay: immunoSEQ multiplex PCR; the TCRdb copy retains only in-frame clones and omits some. The sample has around 280,000 clones; around nine tenths are singletons. This CDR3 contains 15 residues. V was trimmed by 4 bases and J by 1 base, leaving 14 bases between them. CDR1 and CDR2 (germline): SGDLS, YYNGEE. This clone has at least ten counts. J is TRBJ2-5 and V is TRBV9, with a possible D match to TRBD1 (6 bases). Sample: PBMCs. The sequence was collected from a woman between 18 and 29 years old in good health and CMV-seronegative. CDR3 DNA: TGTGCCAGCAGCTTTAGGGGGACACCCCAAGAGACCCAGTACTTC. Its protein is CASSFRGTPQETQYF.